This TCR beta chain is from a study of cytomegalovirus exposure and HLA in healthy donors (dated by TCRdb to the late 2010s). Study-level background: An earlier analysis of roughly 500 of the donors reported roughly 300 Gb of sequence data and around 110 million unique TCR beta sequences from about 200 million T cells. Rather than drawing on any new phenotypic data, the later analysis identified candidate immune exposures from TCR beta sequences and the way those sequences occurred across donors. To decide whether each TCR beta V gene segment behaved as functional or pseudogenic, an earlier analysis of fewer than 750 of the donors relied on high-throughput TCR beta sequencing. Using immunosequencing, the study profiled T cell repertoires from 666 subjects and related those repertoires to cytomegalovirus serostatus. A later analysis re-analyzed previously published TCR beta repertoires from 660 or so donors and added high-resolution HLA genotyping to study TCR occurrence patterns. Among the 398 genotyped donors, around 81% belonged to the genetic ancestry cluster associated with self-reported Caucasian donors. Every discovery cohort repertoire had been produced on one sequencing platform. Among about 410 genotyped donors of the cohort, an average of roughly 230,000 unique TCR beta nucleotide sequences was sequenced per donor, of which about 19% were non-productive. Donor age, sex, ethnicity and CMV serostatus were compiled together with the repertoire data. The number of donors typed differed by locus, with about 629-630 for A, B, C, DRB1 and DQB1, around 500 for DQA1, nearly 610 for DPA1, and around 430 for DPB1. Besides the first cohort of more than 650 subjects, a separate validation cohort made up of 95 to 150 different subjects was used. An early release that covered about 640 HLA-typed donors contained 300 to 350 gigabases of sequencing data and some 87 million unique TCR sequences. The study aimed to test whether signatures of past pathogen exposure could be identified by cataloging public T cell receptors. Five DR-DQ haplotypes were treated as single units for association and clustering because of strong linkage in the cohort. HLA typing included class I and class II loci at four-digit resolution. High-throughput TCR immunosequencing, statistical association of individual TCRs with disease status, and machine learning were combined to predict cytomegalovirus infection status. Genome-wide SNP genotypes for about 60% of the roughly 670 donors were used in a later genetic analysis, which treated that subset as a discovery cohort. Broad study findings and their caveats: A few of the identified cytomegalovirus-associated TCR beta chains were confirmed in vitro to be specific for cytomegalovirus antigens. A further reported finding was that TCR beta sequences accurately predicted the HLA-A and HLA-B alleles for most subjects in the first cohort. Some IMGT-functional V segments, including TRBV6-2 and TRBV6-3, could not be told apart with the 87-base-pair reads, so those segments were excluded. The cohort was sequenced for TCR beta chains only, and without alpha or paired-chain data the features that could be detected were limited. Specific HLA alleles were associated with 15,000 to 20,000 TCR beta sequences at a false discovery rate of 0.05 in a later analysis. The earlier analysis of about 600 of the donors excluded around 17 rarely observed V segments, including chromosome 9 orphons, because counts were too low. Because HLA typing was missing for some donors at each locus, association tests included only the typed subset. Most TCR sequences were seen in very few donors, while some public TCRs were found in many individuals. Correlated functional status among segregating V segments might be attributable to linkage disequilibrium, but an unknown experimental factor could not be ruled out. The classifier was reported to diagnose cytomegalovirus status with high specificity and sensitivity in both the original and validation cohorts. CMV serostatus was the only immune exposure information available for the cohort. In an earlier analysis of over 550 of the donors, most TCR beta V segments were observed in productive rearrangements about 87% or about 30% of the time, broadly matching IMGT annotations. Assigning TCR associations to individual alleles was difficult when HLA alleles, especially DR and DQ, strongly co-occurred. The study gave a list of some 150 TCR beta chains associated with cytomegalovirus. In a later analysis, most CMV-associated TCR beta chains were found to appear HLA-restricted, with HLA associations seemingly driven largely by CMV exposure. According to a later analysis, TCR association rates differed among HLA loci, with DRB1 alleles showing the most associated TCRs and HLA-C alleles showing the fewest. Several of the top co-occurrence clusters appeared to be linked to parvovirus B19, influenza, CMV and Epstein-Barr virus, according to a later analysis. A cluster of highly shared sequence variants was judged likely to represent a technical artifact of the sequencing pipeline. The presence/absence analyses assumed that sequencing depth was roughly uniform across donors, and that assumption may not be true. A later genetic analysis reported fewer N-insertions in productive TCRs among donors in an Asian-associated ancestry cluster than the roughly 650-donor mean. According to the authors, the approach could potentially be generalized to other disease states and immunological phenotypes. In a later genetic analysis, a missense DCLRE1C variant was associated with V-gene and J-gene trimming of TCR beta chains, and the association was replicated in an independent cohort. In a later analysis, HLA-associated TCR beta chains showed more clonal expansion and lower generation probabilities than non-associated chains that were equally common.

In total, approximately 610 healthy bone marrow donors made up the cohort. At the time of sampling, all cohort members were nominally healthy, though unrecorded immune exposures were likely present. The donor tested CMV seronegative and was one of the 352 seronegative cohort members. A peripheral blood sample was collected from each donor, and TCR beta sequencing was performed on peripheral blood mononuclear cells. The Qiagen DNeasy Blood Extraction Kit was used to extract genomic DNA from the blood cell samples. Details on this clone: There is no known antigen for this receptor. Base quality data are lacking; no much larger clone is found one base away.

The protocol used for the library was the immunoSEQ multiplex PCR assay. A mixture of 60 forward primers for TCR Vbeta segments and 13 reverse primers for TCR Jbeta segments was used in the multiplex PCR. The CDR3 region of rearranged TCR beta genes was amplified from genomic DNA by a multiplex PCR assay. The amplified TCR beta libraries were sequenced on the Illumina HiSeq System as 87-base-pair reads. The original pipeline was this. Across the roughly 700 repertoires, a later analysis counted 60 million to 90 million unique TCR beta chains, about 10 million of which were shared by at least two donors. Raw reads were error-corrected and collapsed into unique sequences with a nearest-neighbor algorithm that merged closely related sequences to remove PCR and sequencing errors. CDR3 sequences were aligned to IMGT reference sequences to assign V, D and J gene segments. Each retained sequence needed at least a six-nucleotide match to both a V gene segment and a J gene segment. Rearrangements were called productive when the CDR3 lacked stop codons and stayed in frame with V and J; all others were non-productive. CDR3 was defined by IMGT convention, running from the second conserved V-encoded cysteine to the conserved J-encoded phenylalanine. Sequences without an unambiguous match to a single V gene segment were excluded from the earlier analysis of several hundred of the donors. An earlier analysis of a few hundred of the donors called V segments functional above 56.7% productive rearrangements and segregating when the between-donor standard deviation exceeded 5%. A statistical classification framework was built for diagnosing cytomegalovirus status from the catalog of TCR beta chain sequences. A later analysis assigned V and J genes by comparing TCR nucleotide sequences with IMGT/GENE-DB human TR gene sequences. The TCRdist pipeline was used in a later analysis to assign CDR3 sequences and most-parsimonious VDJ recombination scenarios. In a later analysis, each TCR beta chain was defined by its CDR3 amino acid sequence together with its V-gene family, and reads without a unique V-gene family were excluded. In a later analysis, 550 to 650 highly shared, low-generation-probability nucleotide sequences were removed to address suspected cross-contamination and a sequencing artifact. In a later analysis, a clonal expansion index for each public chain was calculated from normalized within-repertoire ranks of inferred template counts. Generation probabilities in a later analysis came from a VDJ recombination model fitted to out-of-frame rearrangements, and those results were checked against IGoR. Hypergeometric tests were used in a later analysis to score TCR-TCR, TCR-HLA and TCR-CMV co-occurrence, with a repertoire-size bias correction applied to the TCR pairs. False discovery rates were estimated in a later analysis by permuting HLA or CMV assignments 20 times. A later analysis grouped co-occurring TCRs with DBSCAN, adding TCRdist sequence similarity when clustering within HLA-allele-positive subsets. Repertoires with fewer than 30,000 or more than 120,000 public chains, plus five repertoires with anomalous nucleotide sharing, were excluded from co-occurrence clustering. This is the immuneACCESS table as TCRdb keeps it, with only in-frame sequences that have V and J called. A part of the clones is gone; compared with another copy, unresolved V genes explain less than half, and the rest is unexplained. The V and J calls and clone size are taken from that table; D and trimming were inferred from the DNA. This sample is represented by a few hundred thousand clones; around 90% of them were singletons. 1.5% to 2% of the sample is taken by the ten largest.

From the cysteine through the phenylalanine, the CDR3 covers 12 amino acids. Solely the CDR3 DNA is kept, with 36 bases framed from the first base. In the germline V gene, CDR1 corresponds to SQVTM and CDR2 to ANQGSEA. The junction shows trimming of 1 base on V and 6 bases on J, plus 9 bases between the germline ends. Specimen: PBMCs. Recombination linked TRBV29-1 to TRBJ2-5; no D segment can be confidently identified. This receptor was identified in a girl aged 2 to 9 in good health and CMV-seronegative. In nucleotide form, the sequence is TGCAGCGTTGAAGGAGCGAGGAAGACCCAGTACTTC. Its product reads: CSVEGARKTQYF.